This TCR beta chain was recorded in a study of human T cells and chemical hapten exposure. At the level of the study: The scalp of each patient received a weekly diphenylcyclopropenone dose for the full roughly 22-week study.

Specified time point: patch test 2, 6 weeks after DPC sensitization. Treatment specified: therapeutic diphenylcyclopropenone sensitization with weekly scalp DPC. There are a few counts of this clonotype. The ends were cut back, 6 bases at V and 2 bases at J, with 9 bases in the middle. The germline V gene has CDR1 MDHEN and CDR2 SYDVKM. CDR3 size: 13 residues. Each CDR3 protein gets one entry after TCRdb re-called the RACE reads with MiXCR. The sample includes about 54,000 distinct CDR3 sequences, 8.5% to 10% of them seen just once. Sequencing used whole blood, obtained in connection with sensitization to the hapten diphenylcyclopropenone (DPC). V gene TRBV28 combines with J gene TRBJ2-3; D ambiguous. The receptor was derived from a woman between 45 and 65 years old with alopecia areata. Some clones in this sample may be carry-over from other donors' samples. The CDR3 bases are TGTGCCAGCAGACGGTCTGCCACAGATACGCAGTATTTT. This encodes CASRRSATDTQYF.